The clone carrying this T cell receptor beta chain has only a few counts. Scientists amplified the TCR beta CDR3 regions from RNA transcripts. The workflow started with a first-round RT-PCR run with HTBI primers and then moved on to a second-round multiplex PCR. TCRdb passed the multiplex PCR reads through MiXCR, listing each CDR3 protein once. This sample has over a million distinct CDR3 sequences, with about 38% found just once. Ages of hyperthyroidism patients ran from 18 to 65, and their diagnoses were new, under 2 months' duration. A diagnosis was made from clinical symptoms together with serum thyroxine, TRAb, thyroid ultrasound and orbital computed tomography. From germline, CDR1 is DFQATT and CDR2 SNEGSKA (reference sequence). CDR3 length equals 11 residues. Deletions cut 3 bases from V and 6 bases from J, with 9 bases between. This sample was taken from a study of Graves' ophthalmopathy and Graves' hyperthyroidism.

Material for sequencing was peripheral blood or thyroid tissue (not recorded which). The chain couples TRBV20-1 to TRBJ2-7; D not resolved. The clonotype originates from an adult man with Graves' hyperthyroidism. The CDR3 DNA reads TGCAGTGCTAGGGCAGAAGGCGAGCAGTACTTC. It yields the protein CSARAEGEQYF.